What follows describes a single T cell receptor beta chain. Its antigen is currently not known. Base-call qualities are not available, and no considerably larger clone is one nucleotide away. The immunoSEQ Assay, a bias-controlled multiplex PCR, was used to amplify TCRbeta CDR3 regions from genomic DNA. In the authors' own workflow: Nucleated cell counts per sample were estimated from amplification of reference gene primers within the assay. To quantify the absolute abundance of each unique TCRbeta CDR3 rearrangement, sequence reads were collapsed and filtered. For each sample, productive Simpson clonality was calculated as the square root of Simpson's diversity index across productive rearrangements. This immuneACCESS table, as held by TCRdb, lists in-frame sequences with V and J called but not all clones. Of the missing ones, under half trace to an unresolved V gene in checked studies; the others have no known cause. From that table come the V and J calls and clone size; the DNA was used to work out D and trimming. This sample comprises under 35,000 clones, 91% of them detected only once. The ten largest account for 5% to 7% of the sample.

V trim: 2 bases; J trim: 7 bases; unmatched bases: 8. Including the terminal cysteine and phenylalanine, the CDR3 comprises 17 residues. This entry keeps only the CDR3 DNA: 51 bases, framed from base 1. CDR1 and CDR2 were assigned from the germline V gene as SGHRS and YFSETQ. The collaborating institutions used their own protocols to collect whole blood in K2EDTA tubes. For TCRbeta analysis, collaborators shipped samples as frozen whole blood, isolated PBMCs, or DNA extracted from either of those sample types. The data are from a study of blood T cell repertoires in COVID-19 (dated by TCRdb to between 2020 and 2021). For the wider study: The collaborator samples originated in the United States, Italy and Spain and spanned the acute and convalescent phases of COVID-19. Samples came from the ongoing ImmuneRACE study (first 160 participants) plus 1,254 subjects from 6 global collaborators. The sample metadata nearly always contained a de-identified subject ID, COVID-19 status, age in years and sex. Deeply sampled blood TCRbeta repertoires from subjects exposed to, actively infected with, or recovered from COVID-19 were included in the dataset. A freely available public database, intended as a resource for researchers studying the immune response to SARS-CoV-2, is where the repertoires were released. The material from the prospective study consisted of cDNA or gDNA derived from T cells, B-cell-depleted T cells, or PBMCs. Where HLA class I and class II types were available, the types were taken from metadata supplied by the sample provider, not from assay-based typing.

What the research found in general, with its limitations: The quantity of clinical and demographic metadata differed by source and by participant and was supplied without curation.

The sample taken for sequencing was peripheral blood. The source is a human donor in a cohort sampled during active COVID-19. The chain uses TRBV5-1 and TRBJ2-1, with 14 middle bases fitting TRBD2. At the DNA level, the sequence is TGCGCCAGCAGCTTCCCAGTGACTAGCGGGAGGGGGAATGAGCAGTTCTTC. Translated, it gives CASSFPVTSGRGNEQFF. With the portions outside the CDR3 filled from the reference TRBV5-1 and TRBJ2-1 genes, the complete variable region becomes KAGVTQTPRYLIKTRGQQVTLSCSPISGHRSVSWYQQTPGQGLQFLFEYFSETQRNKGNFPGRFSGRQFSNSRSEMNVSTLELGDSALYLCASSFPVTSGRGNEQFFGPGTRLTVL.